Presented here are 3 T cell receptor beta chains from one specimen sequenced in a study of blood T cell repertoires in COVID-19. Profiled with immunoSEQ multiplex PCR; TCRdb holds only in-frame clones, not every one. The profile shows over 70,000 clones, roughly 80% of them singletons. Sequencing was performed on peripheral blood. These receptors came from a human donor in a cohort sampled during active COVID-19.

For the CDR3, the DNA is TGTGCCAGTAGCCACAGGGGTCTAACAACTAATGAAAAACTGTTTTTT. The encoded protein is CASSHRGLTTNEKLFF. The chain employs TRBV19 and TRBJ1-4, with TRBD1 matching over 7 bases. The CDR3 is 16 residues long. Germline CDR1 reads LNHDA; CDR2 reads SQIVND (reference sequence). The J segment lost 0 bases and the V segment lost 6 bases, leaving 7 bases of the junction unmatched.

The genes are TRBV5-4 and TRBJ1-2; D is uncertain. The V end lost 3 bases, the J end lost 1 base, and 10 bases lay between the germline ends. This CDR3 region has 14 residues. The germline V gene has CDR1 SGHNT and CDR2 YYREEE (reference sequence). The CDR3 nucleotides are TGTGCCAGCAGCTGGGCAGCGGGTAACTATGGCTACACCTTC. Protein sequence: CASSWAAGNYGYTF.

This clone was recorded at least ten times. The same CDR3 also results from other DNA sequences found in this sample. The chain is built from TRBV7-8 and TRBJ2-7; weak D call: TRBD2 (6 bases). The CDR3 has 14 residues. The ends were cut back, 5 bases at V and 0 bases at J, with 11 bases in the middle. From germline, CDR1 is SGHVS and CDR2 FQNEAQ. CDR3 bases: TGTGCCAGCAGCCCCCGGGACTCCTCCTACGAGCAGTACTTC. Its protein is CASSPRDSSYEQYF.